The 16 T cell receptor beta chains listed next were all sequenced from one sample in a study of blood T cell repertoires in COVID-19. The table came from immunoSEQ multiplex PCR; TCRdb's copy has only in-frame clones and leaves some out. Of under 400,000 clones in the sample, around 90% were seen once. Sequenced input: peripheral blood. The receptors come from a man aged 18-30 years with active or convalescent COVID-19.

CDR3 DNA sequence: TGTGCCAGCAGGGGAGGACAGGGGCCCCCCTACGAGCAGTACTTC. It encodes CASRGGQGPPYEQYF. The chain combines TRBV2 with TRBJ2-7; 9 bases line up with TRBD1. The J segment lost 2 bases and the V segment lost 6 bases, leaving 8 bases of the junction unmatched. Germline V gene data show CDR1 as SNHLY and CDR2 as FYNNEI. This CDR3 is 15 amino acids long.

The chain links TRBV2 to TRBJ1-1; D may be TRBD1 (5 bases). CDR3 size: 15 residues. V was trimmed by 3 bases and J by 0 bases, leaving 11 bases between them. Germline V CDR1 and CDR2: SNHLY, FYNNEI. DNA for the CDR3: TGTGCCAGCAGTGATTACAGGTCGATGAACACTGAAGCTTTCTTT. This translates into CASSDYRSMNTEAFF.

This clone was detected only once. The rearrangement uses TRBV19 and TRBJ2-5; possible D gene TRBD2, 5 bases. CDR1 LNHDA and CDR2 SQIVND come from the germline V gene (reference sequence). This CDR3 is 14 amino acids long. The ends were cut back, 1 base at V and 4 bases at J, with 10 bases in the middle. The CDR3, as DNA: TGTGCCAGTAGTATAGGGCCGGGAAGAGAGACCCAGTACTTC. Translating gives CASSIGPGRETQYF.

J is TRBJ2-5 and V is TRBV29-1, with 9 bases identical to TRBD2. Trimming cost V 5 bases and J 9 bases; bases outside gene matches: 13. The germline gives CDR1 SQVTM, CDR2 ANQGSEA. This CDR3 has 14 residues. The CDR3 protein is CSVRIAGVPMSQYF. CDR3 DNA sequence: TGCAGCGTTCGGATAGCGGGGGTCCCAATGTCCCAGTACTTC.

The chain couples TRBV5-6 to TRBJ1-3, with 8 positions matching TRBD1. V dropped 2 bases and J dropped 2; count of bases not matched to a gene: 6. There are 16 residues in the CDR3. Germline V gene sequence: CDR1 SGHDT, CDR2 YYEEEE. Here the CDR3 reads CASSFGQGITGNTIYF. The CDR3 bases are TGTGCCAGCAGCTTCGGACAGGGTATTACTGGAAACACCATATATTTT.

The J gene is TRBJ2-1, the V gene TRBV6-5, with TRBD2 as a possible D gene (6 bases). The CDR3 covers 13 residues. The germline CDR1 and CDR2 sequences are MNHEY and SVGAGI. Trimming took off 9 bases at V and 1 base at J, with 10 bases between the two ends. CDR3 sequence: CASRLVSYNEQFF. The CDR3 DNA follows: TGTGCCAGTAGACTAGTTTCCTACAATGAGCAGTTCTTC.

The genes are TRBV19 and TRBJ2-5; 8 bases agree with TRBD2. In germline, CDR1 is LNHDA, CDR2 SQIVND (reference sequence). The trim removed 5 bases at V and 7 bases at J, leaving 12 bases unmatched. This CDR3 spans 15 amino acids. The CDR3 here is CASSPGGRGPRTQYF. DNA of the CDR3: TGTGCCAGTAGTCCGGGAGGGAGGGGACCAAGGACCCAGTACTTC.

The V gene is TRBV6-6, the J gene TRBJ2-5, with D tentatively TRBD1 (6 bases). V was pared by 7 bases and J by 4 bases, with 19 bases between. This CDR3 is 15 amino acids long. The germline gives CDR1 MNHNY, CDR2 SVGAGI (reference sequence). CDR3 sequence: CASTPPQGKGETQYF. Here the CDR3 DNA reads TGTGCCAGCACCCCCCCCCAGGGGAAGGGAGAGACCCAGTACTTC.

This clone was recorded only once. The CDR3 DNA reads as TGTGCCAGCAGCCAAGAACAGAGCTCCTACGAGCAGTACTTC. Protein: CASSQEQSSYEQYF. V gene TRBV14 combines with J gene TRBJ2-7, with D hard to call. Trimming stripped 0 bases from V and 0 bases from J, with 6 bases between. Germline V gene data show CDR1 as SGHDN and CDR2 as FVKESK. The length of the CDR3 is 14 residues.

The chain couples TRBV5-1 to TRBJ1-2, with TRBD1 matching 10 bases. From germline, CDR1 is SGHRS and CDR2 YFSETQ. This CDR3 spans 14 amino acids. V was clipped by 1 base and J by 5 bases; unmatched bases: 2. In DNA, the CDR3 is TGCGCCAGCAGCTTGCAGGGACAGGGGTATGGCTACACCTTC. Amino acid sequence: CASSLQGQGYGYTF.

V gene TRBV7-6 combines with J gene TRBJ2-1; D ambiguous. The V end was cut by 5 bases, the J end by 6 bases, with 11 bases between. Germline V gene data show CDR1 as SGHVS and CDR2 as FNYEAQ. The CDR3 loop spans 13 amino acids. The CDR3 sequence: CASSAHLPNEQFF. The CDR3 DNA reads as TGTGCCAGCAGCGCGCACCTCCCCAATGAGCAGTTCTTC.

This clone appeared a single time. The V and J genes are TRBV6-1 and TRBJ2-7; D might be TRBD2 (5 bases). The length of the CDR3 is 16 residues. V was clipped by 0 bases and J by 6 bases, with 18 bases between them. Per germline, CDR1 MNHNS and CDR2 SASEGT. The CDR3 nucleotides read TGTGCCAGCAGTGAAGCGCTTCCCGGGATCCCCGGCGAGCAGTACTTC. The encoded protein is CASSEALPGIPGEQYF.

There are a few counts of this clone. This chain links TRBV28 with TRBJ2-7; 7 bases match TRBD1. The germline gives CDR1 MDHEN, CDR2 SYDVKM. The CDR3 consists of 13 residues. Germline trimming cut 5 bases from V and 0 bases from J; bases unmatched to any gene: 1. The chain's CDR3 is CASSGQASYEQYF. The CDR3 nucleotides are TGTGCCAGCAGTGGACAGGCCTCCTACGAGCAGTACTTC.

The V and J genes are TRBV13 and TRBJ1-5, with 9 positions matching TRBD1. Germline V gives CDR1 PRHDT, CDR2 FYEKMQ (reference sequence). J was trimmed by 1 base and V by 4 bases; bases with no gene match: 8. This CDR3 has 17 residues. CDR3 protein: CASSSKGQGYSNQPQHF. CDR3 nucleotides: TGTGCCAGCAGCTCGAAGGGACAGGGATACAGCAATCAGCCCCAGCATTTT.

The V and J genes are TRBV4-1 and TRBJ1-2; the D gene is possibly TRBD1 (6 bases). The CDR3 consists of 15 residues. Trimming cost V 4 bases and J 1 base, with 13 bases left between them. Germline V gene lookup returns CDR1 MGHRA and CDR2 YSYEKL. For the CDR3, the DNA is TGCGCCAGCAGCCCTGGACAGTCTAGTAACTATGGCTACACCTTC. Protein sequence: CASSPGQSSNYGYTF.

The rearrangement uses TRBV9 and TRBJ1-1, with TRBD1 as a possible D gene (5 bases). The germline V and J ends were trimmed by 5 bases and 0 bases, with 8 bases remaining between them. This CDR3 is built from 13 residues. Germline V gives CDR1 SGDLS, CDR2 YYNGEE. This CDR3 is CASSGGVNTEAFF. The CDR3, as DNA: TGTGCCAGCAGTGGGGGGGTGAACACTGAAGCTTTCTTT.